The rows below give T cell receptor beta chains drawn from one sample of a study of blood T cell repertoires in COVID-19. The table came from immunoSEQ multiplex PCR; TCRdb's copy has only in-frame clones and leaves some out. The table lists tens of thousands of clones, approximately 90% of them singletons, with approximately 3% in the top ten. The specimen was peripheral blood. The receptors derive from a human donor in a cohort sampled during active COVID-19. CDR3s include the opening cysteine and the closing phenylalanine or tryptophan. The D gene is left open where the match is weak. Some rows have no size entry. The others give once, few or many, or a class for an expanded clone.

CARGTGSYEQYF | TGTGCCAGGGGGACAGGGTCCTACGAGCAGTACTTC | 12 | once | TRBD1 | TRBJ2-7 | TRBV24-1
CASSEIWGRVGNTIYF | TGTGCCAGCAGTGAAATTTGGGGGCGGGTCGGAAACACCATATATTTT | 16 | . | . | TRBJ1-3 | TRBV2
CASSWGTSGGYEQYF | TGCGCCAGCAGTTGGGGGACTAGCGGGGGCTACGAGCAGTACTTC | 15 | . | TRBD2 | TRBJ2-7 | TRBV5-1
CAWSPPGTGFNYGYTF | TGTGCCTGGAGCCCCCCCGGGACAGGGTTTAACTATGGCTACACCTTC | 16 | . | TRBD1 | TRBJ1-2 | TRBV30
CASGASGSYNEQFF | TGTGCCAGCGGAGCTAGCGGTTCCTACAATGAGCAGTTCTTC | 14 | . | TRBD2 | TRBJ2-1 | TRBV6-5
CASRLGLNTEAFF | TGTGCCAGTAGGCTAGGCCTGAACACTGAAGCTTTCTTT | 13 | . | . | TRBJ1-1 | TRBV19
CASRTPEDRGDQPQHF | TGTGCCAGCAGGACACCCGAAGACAGGGGAGATCAGCCCCAGCATTTT | 16 | . | . | TRBJ1-5 | TRBV21-1
CASSDLAGGPQETQYF | TGTGCCAGCAGTGATCTAGCGGGGGGGCCCCAAGAGACCCAGTACTTC | 16 | . | TRBD2 | TRBJ2-5 | TRBV6-1
CASSERDRADSYEQYF | TGTGCCAGCAGTGAACGGGACAGGGCGGACTCCTACGAGCAGTACTTC | 16 | once | TRBD1 | TRBJ2-7 | TRBV6-1
CASRRTGGPGYTF | TGTGCCAGCAGGAGGACAGGGGGCCCCGGCTACACCTTC | 13 | once | TRBD1 | TRBJ1-2 | TRBV6-5
CASSLVSGSTNEQFF | TGTGCCAGCAGCTTAGTTAGCGGGAGTACCAATGAGCAGTTCTTC | 15 | . | TRBD2 | TRBJ2-1 | TRBV13
CASSQIVASPPDF | TGTGCCAGCAGCCAGATCGTGGCTAGCCCTCCCGATTTT | 13 | . | . | TRBJ2-3 | TRBV6-6
CASRSKPWSEQYF | TGTGCCAGCAGGTCCAAGCCGTGGTCCGAGCAGTACTTC | 13 | . | . | TRBJ2-7 | TRBV6-5
CASSVDQGEDGYTF | TGTGCCAGCAGCGTAGATCAGGGGGAGGATGGCTACACCTTC | 14 | . | TRBD1 | TRBJ1-2 | TRBV9
CASSLPGAPPYEQYF | TGTGCCAGCAGCTTGCCAGGGGCTCCTCCCTACGAGCAGTACTTC | 15 | . | . | TRBJ2-7 | TRBV5-8
CASSQGRRLAGGSVSYNEQFF | TGTGCCAGCAGCCAAGGGAGGAGGCTAGCGGGGGGGTCCGTCTCCTACAATGAGCAGTTCTTC | 21 | . | TRBD2 | TRBJ2-1 | TRBV3-1/TRBV3-2
CASSEGTSGRGNEQFF | TGCGCCAGCAGTGAAGGGACTAGCGGGAGAGGGAATGAGCAGTTCTTC | 16 | . | TRBD2 | TRBJ2-1 | TRBV10-2
CASSLSLAGVTYEQYF | TGTGCCAGCAGCTTAAGCCTAGCGGGGGTTACCTACGAGCAGTACTTC | 16 | . | TRBD2 | TRBJ2-7 | TRBV7-6
CASSPDRRIYNEQFF | TGTGCCAGCAGCCCCGACAGGCGAATCTACAATGAGCAGTTCTTC | 15 | . | . | TRBJ2-1 | TRBV27
CSASLETSGSKNIQYF | TGCAGTGCTAGTCTTGAGACTAGCGGATCCAAAAACATTCAGTACTTC | 16 | . | TRBD2 | TRBJ2-4 | TRBV20-1
CASSLDPAGNTEAFF | TGTGCCAGCAGCTTAGACCCGGCGGGGAACACTGAAGCTTTCTTT | 15 | . | . | TRBJ1-1 | TRBV11-2
CASKDSSDSGNTIYF | TGTGCCAGCAAAGACAGTTCCGACTCTGGAAACACCATATATTTT | 15 | . | . | TRBJ1-3 | TRBV6-5
CASSITGGRNSPLHF | TGTGCCAGCAGCATCACAGGGGGCCGGAATTCACCCCTCCACTTT | 15 | . | TRBD1 | TRBJ1-6 | TRBV5-4
CASSASGEMGQPQHF | TGTGCCAGCAGTGCCTCAGGGGAAATGGGTCAGCCCCAGCATTTT | 15 | medium-sized | . | TRBJ1-5 | TRBV27
CASSIVPPVAKNIQYF | TGTGCCAGTAGTATAGTCCCCCCTGTAGCCAAAAACATTCAGTACTTC | 16 | . | . | TRBJ2-4 | TRBV19
CASIQTTSGSPGELFF | TGTGCCAGCATCCAAACTACTAGCGGGAGCCCCGGGGAGCTGTTTTTT | 16 | . | TRBD2 | TRBJ2-2 | TRBV7-9
CASSKQGANYGYTF | TGTGCCAGCAGTAAACAGGGGGCGAACTATGGCTACACCTTC | 14 | . | TRBD1 | TRBJ1-2 | TRBV2
CASTSTGTSLETQYF | TGTGCCAGTACGTCGACCGGGACTAGCTTGGAGACCCAGTACTTC | 15 | few | TRBD2 | TRBJ2-5 | TRBV19
CASSPRQGWTEAFF | TGTGCCAGCAGTCCAAGACAGGGATGGACTGAAGCTTTCTTT | 14 | . | TRBD1 | TRBJ1-1 | TRBV28
CASSPQAVSSYNSPLHF | TGTGCCAGCTCACCACAGGCGGTGAGCTCCTATAATTCACCCCTCCACTTT | 17 | . | . | TRBJ1-6 | TRBV18
CASSQGGYEQYF | TGTGCCAGCAGCCAGGGGGGTTACGAGCAGTACTTC | 12 | . | . | TRBJ2-7 | TRBV3-1/TRBV3-2
CASSPGESHNEQFF | TGTGCCAGCAGCCCAGGGGAGTCCCACAATGAGCAGTTCTTC | 14 | . | . | TRBJ2-1 | TRBV5-4
CASSYSPNEQFF | TGTGCCAGCAGTTACTCCCCAAATGAGCAGTTCTTC | 12 | . | . | TRBJ2-1 | TRBV6-5
CASSQGIMMPDSPGKGYTF | TGTGCCAGCAGCCAAGGAATAATGATGCCGGACAGCCCAGGCAAGGGCTACACCTTC | 19 | . | . | TRBJ1-2 | TRBV3-1/TRBV3-2
CASSLAGTGGKTQYF | TGCGCCAGCAGCTTGGCCGGGACAGGGGGGAAGACCCAGTACTTC | 15 | few | TRBD1 | TRBJ2-5 | TRBV5-1
CSASASGSYEQYF | TGCAGTGCTAGTGCTAGCGGTTCCTACGAGCAGTACTTC | 13 | . | TRBD2 | TRBJ2-7 | TRBV20-1
CASSRGSGNTIYF | TGTGCCAGCAGCAGGGGGTCTGGAAACACCATATATTTT | 13 | . | TRBD1 | TRBJ1-3 | TRBV2
CASSFGGAMSYGYTF | TGTGCCAGCAGCTTTGGAGGGGCGATGAGCTATGGCTACACCTTC | 15 | . | . | TRBJ1-2 | TRBV11-2
CASSLEQGGDGYTF | TGTGCCAGCAGCTTGGAACAGGGGGGGGATGGCTACACCTTC | 14 | . | TRBD1 | TRBJ1-2 | TRBV5-4
CAIRTEGNEKLFF | TGTGCCATCAGAACCGAGGGTAATGAAAAACTGTTTTTT | 13 | . | . | TRBJ1-4 | TRBV10-3
CASSQEASYNEQFF | TGTGCCAGCAGCCAAGAAGCTTCCTACAATGAGCAGTTCTTC | 14 | . | . | TRBJ2-1 | TRBV3-1/TRBV3-2
CASTPSIQANYGYTF | TGCGCCAGCACGCCATCGATCCAGGCGAACTATGGCTACACCTTC | 15 | once | . | TRBJ1-2 | TRBV4-1
CASSPGRDGLMNTEAFF | TGTGCCAGCAGCCCAGGGCGGGACGGCCTTATGAACACTGAAGCTTTCTTT | 17 | . | . | TRBJ1-1 | TRBV7-2
CASSLGGRDTQYF | TGTGCCAGCAGTTTGGGGGGGCGGGATACGCAGTATTTT | 13 | . | . | TRBJ2-3 | TRBV27
CASSELEGEGRDTQYF | TGTGCCAGCAGTGAACTTGAGGGGGAGGGACGAGATACGCAGTATTTT | 16 | . | . | TRBJ2-3 | TRBV25-1
CASRILAGDGELFF | TGTGCCAGCAGAATACTAGCCGGGGACGGGGAGCTGTTTTTT | 14 | few | . | TRBJ2-2 | TRBV2
CASSRGLAGGTDTQYF | TGTGCCAGCAGTCGGGGACTAGCGGGGGGCACAGATACGCAGTATTTT | 16 | . | TRBD2 | TRBJ2-3 | TRBV27
CASSRTSLGELFF | TGTGCCAGCAGCCGAACTAGTCTCGGGGAGCTGTTTTTT | 13 | . | . | TRBJ2-2 | TRBV12-3/TRBV12-4
CASSSQGLRYNEQFF | TGTGCCAGCAGCTCGCAGGGGCTTCGATACAATGAGCAGTTCTTC | 15 | . | . | TRBJ2-1 | TRBV7-9
CASSDERVGNTIYF | TGTGCCAGCAGTGATGAGCGGGTCGGAAACACCATATATTTT | 14 | . | . | TRBJ1-3 | TRBV2